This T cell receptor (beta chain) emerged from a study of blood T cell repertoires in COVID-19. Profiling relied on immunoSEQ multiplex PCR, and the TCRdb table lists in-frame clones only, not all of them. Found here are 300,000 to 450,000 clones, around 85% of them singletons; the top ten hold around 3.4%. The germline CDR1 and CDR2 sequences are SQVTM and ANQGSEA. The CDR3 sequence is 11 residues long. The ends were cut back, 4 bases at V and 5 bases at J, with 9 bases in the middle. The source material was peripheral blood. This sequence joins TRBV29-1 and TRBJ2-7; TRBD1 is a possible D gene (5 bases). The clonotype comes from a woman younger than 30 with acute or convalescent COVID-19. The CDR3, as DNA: TGCAGCGTTGGGGGCGTAGACGAGCAGTACTTC. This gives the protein CSVGGVDEQYF.